This T cell receptor beta chain is drawn from a study of cytomegalovirus exposure and HLA in healthy donors. Overall study context: The roughly 670 first-cohort repertoires shared a platform with the 120 or so validation repertoires, as reported in a later analysis. Overall study results and limits: Most TCR sequences were rare, but some public TCRs occurred in many donors. Cytomegalovirus association was listed for about 160 TCR beta chains.

The donors were members of the validation cohort, which comprised more than 90 subjects and was separate from the first cohort of 666 subjects. CDR3 length equals 14 residues. Germline CDR1 and CDR2: MDHEN and SYDVKM. The V gene lost 5 bases and the J gene lost 7 bases, with 16 bases spanning the gap. For this clone: What it recognizes is unknown.

Measured with immunoSEQ multiplex PCR; TCRdb has only the in-frame clones, and not every one. The table shows some 140,000 clones, with roughly 87% occurring only once. The source of this sequence is a young woman in good health and CMV-seropositive. The rearrangement joins TRBV28 to TRBJ2-3, with D perhaps matching TRBD2 (6 bases). Sequenced material: PBMCs. The CDR3 bases are TGTGCCAGCAGTCCCCGCGGGGTTTTGAATACGCAGTATTTT. It is translated as CASSPRGVLNTQYF.